This T cell receptor beta chain was documented in a study of CD4 T cells in relation to SARS-CoV-2 and coronaviruses. The study's findings and limits: In around 60% of donors, memory CD4+ clonotypes crossrecognized SARS-CoV-2 and at least one common cold coronavirus spike.

Unexposed donor CD4+ T cells date from 2011-2018, before the COVID-19 pandemic. Naive and memory CD4+ T cells came from enriched cryopreserved PBMCs. CDR1 is ENHRY, CDR2 SYGVKD, per germline. The CDR3 runs 15 residues. Trimming took 4 bases from V and 2 from J; bases not matched to a gene: 2. As for this clone: Antigen unknown.

Repertoires were generated with immunoSEQ multiplex PCR, while TCRdb's copy carries only in-frame clones and drops some. The table records some 70,000 clones, more than 80% of them present only once. Source material: naive CD4+ T cells from PBMCs. Subset in this sample: naive CD4+ T cells isolated by negative enrichment. This sequence originates from a human donor in good health. The gene calls are TRBV10-3 and TRBJ2-7, with 13 bases aligning to TRBD2. The CDR3 loop is CAISGGLAGTYEQYF. The CDR3 DNA reads as TGTGCCATCAGTGGGGGACTAGCGGGAACCTACGAGCAGTACTTC.